The 5 T cell receptor beta chains in this list originate from one sample, sequenced in a study of blood T cell repertoires in COVID-19. Profiling relied on immunoSEQ multiplex PCR, and the TCRdb table lists in-frame clones only, not all of them. The table records approximately 240,000 clones, 70% to 90% of them present only once. Material: peripheral blood. These TCRs come from a woman between 18 and 29 years old who had recovered from COVID-19.

The CDR3 DNA sequence: TGTGCCAGCAGCTCTCTAGCGGGTACCAACACCGGGGAGCTGTTTTTT. This gives the protein CASSSLAGTNTGELFF. J is TRBJ2-2 and V is TRBV7-6; TRBD2 agrees at 8 bases. Looked up from germline, CDR1 is SGHVS and CDR2 is FNYEAQ. The CDR3 has 16 amino acids. Germline trimming cut 4 bases from V and 2 bases from J; bases unmatched to any gene: 6.

The chain uses TRBV19 and TRBJ2-3; 11 positions match TRBD1. The germline V gene encodes CDR1 LNHDA and CDR2 SQIVND (reference sequence). J was trimmed by 4 bases and V by 10 bases; bases with no gene match: 7. The CDR3 runs to 14 residues. In nucleotides, the CDR3 is TGTGCCACCCAGGGACAGGGGGATGCAGATACGCAGTATTTT. Its translation: CATQGQGDADTQYF.

This clone was picked up one time. The chain is built from TRBV5-6 and TRBJ1-1; unclear D gene. V was clipped by 2 bases and J by 10 bases, with 12 bases between them. The germline V gene has CDR1 SGHDT and CDR2 YYEEEE. The length of the CDR3 is 12 residues. The CDR3, as DNA: TGTGCCAGCAGCTTTGCGTCGACACTAGCTTTCTTT. It translates to CASSFASTLAFF.

The rearrangement links TRBV4-1 to TRBJ2-5, with 7 bases fitting TRBD2. The CDR3 covers 16 residues. The ends lost 4 bases at V and 5 bases at J; junction bases unmatched: 13. Germline V lookup: CDR1 MGHRA, CDR2 YSYEKL. CDR3 nucleotides: TGCGCCAGCAGCCCCAATTCCGGGGGGTTCGGGGAGACCCAGTACTTC. Translation gives CASSPNSGGFGETQYF.

The chain links TRBV9 to TRBJ1-4; the D gene is possibly TRBD1 (6 bases). Germline loops: CDR1 SGDLS, CDR2 YYNGEE. This CDR3 comprises 14 residues. The V and J ends lost 3 bases and 3 bases respectively, with 9 bases between them. CDR3 sequence: CASSEGGANEKLFF. DNA of the CDR3: TGTGCCAGCAGCGAAGGGGGGGCTAATGAAAAACTGTTTTTT. Looking up the rest from reference TRBV9 and TRBJ1-4 gives the full variable domain: DSGVTQTPKHLITATGQRVTLRCSPRSGDLSVYWYQQSLDQGLQFLIQYYNGEERAKGNILERFSAQQFPDLHSELNLSSLELGDSALYFCASSEGGANEKLFFGSGTQLSVL.